A selection of T cell receptor beta chains follows, all from one sample in a study of T cells expressing NK-cell markers. One entry per CDR3 protein, without DNA, is what TCRdb gives after re-calling the 5' RACE reads. Reported are about 460,000 distinct CDR3 sequences; the ten largest clones contain 1.4%. Sequencing was performed on blood T cells: a sorted CD56 or NKG2C T cell subset, CD4+ or CD8+ T cells, or bulk PBMC T cells (not recorded which). Source of these receptors: a woman in her forties or fifties in good health. The CDR3 runs from the conserved cysteine through the conserved F or W.

v_gene	j_gene	CDR3aa
TRBV5-1	TRBJ2-1	CASSSDTPTGNEQFF
TRBV5-1	TRBJ1-3	CASSLDSSGNTIYF
TRBV11-2	TRBJ2-1	CASSFGSGTGDFEQFF
TRBV7-2	TRBJ2-1	CASSAQLAGAYNEQFF
TRBV9	TRBJ2-3	CASSVAREDPRDTQYF
TRBV12-3/TRBV12-4	TRBJ2-7	CASSLAAVAEQYF
TRBV20-1	TRBJ1-3	CSVLDSGNTIYF
TRBV12-3/TRBV12-4	TRBJ1-5	CASSPRWGRDQPQHF
TRBV7-9	TRBJ2-1	CASSLRQHEQFF
TRBV6-1	TRBJ1-4	CASIPGGRFNEKLFF
TRBV7-9	TRBJ1-4	CASSAMGDNEKLFF
TRBV27	TRBJ2-1	CASTILAGAYNEQFF
TRBV25-1	TRBJ2-2	CASARGGAGELFF
TRBV10-3	TRBJ2-7	CAISEGTGWQEQYF
TRBV18	TRBJ2-1	CASSPPIRLAGYNEQFF
TRBV5-1	TRBJ2-1	CASSPGGVGGSYNEQFF
TRBV7-2	TRBJ2-3	CASSLASGEDTQYF
TRBV6-5	TRBJ1-1	CASRIGKGTEAFF
TRBV5-1	TRBJ1-1	CASSPAPLMTGGTEAFF
TRBV20-1	TRBJ2-1	CSARTDPSSYNEQFF
TRBV2	TRBJ2-3	CASSDGQGTNTQYF